This is a list of T cell receptor beta chains from one sample in a study of STAT5B mutations in CD4+ large granular lymphocyte leukemia. The data were produced by immunoSEQ multiplex PCR, yet TCRdb's version contains in-frame clones alone and is incomplete. The sample yields about 24,000 clones, around 72% seen once. The sample was CD4+ T cells from blood buffy coats. The receptors were sampled from a human donor in good health. The CDR3 runs from the conserved cysteine through the conserved F or W. The order of the fields is clone size, J gene, V gene, D gene, CDR3 DNA, CDR3 protein. D genes are given only for firm matches. Clone size is shown for a subset of rows, as once, few, many or a class of expanded clone.

size: -
J: TRBJ1-2
V: TRBV7-2
D: -
DNA: TGTGCCAGCAGTCGTACAGGGTCTAACTATGGCTACACCTTC
CDR3: CASSRTGSNYGYTF

size: -
J: TRBJ2-5
V: TRBV18
D: -
DNA: TGTGCCAGCTCACCACGGGGAGAGTCCGGTCGGCTGGCCCAGTACTTC
CDR3: CASSPRGESGRLAQYF

size: -
J: TRBJ1-2
V: TRBV28
D: -
DNA: TGTGCCAGCAGTTTGGCCCAGTCTGGCTACACCTTC
CDR3: CASSLAQSGYTF

size: -
J: TRBJ1-2
V: TRBV5-6
D: TRBD1
DNA: TGTGCCAGCAGCTTGGGGGACAGGCAAGTCTATGGCTACACCTTC
CDR3: CASSLGDRQVYGYTF

size: -
J: TRBJ2-1
V: TRBV7-9
D: -
DNA: TGTGCCAGCAGCCCACAACGTGGGGTCTCCTACAATGAGCAGTTCTTC
CDR3: CASSPQRGVSYNEQFF

size: -
J: TRBJ2-3
V: TRBV14
D: -
DNA: TGTGCCAGCAGCCAAGGGAGCCCAGTCAGTCGCCCTTATTTCTTTAGCACAGATACGCAGTATTTT
CDR3: CASSQGSPVSRPYFFSTDTQYF

size: -
J: TRBJ2-7
V: TRBV6-6
D: -
DNA: TGTGCCAGCGTTGCTGGGTACGAGCAGTACTTC
CDR3: CASVAGYEQYF

size: -
J: TRBJ2-3
V: TRBV7-2
D: -
DNA: TGTGCCAGCAGCCCCAGCCTTCCAGATACGCAGTATTTT
CDR3: CASSPSLPDTQYF

size: -
J: TRBJ2-3
V: TRBV7-9
D: -
DNA: TGTGCCAGCAGCCTTTCGGGGATGGGCGGCACAGATACGCAGTATTTT
CDR3: CASSLSGMGGTDTQYF

size: -
J: TRBJ1-4
V: TRBV19
D: -
DNA: TGTGCCAGTAGCGATCAGGGGTTCTGGGCAACTAATGAAAAACTGTTTTTT
CDR3: CASSDQGFWATNEKLFF

size: -
J: TRBJ2-7
V: TRBV4-3
D: -
DNA: TGCGCCAGCAGCCAAGAGGCAGGGCCCCCCTACGAGCAGTACTTC
CDR3: CASSQEAGPPYEQYF

size: -
J: TRBJ2-2
V: TRBV5-1
D: -
DNA: TGCGCCAGCAGCTTGGTCTCGTCAACGGCCGGGGAGCTGTTTTTT
CDR3: CASSLVSSTAGELFF

size: once
J: TRBJ2-4
V: TRBV4-2
D: TRBD2
DNA: TGTGCCAGCAGCCTAGAAGCGGGGGCCAAAAACATTCAGTACTTC
CDR3: CASSLEAGAKNIQYF

size: -
J: TRBJ2-4
V: TRBV6-1
D: -
DNA: TGTGCCAGCAGTGAATGGACTATCTCCGCAAACATTCAGTACTTC
CDR3: CASSEWTISANIQYF

size: few
J: TRBJ1-4
V: TRBV14
D: -
DNA: TGTGCCAGCAGCCGGTTACAGGGTGTGGAAGAAAAACTGTTTTTT
CDR3: CASSRLQGVEEKLFF